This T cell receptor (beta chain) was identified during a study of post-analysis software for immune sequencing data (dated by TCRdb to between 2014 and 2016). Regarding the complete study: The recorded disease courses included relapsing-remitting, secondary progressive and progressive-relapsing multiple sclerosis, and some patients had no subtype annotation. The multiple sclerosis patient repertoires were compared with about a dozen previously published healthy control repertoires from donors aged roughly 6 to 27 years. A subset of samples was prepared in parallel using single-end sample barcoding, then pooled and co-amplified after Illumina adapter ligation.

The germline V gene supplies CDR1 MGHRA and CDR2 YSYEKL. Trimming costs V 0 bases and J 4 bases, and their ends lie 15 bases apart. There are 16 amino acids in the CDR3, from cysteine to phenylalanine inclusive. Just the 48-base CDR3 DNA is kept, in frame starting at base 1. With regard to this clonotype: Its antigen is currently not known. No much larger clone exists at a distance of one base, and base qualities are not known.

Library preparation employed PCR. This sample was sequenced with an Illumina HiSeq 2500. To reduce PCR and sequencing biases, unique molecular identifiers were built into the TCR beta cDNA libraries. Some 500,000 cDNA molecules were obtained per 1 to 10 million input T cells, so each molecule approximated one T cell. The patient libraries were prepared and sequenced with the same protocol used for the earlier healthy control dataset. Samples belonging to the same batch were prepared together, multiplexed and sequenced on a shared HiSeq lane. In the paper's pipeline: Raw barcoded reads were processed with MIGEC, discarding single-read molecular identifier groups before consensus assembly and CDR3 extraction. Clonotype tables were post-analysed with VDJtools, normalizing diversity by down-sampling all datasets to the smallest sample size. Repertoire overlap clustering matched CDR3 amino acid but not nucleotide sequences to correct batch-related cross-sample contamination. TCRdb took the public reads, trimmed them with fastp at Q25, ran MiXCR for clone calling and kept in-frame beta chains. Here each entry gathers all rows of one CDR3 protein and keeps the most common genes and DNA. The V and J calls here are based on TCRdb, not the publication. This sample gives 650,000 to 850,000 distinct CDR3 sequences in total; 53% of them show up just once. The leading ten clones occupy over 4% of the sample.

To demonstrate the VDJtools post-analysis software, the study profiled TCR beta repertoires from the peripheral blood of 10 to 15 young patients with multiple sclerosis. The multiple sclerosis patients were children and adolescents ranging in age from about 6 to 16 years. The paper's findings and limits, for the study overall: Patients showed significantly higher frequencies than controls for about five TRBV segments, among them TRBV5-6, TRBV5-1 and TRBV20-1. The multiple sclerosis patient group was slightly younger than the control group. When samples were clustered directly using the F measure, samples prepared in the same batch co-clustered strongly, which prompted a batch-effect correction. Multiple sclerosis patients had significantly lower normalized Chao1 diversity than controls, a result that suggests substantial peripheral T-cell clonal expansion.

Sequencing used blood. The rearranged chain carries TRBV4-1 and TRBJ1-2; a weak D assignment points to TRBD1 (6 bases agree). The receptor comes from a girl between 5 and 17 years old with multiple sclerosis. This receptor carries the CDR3 CASSQEGGLDLYGYTF. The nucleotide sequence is TGCGCCAGCAGCCAAGAAGGGGGGTTAGACCTCTATGGCTACACCTTC.